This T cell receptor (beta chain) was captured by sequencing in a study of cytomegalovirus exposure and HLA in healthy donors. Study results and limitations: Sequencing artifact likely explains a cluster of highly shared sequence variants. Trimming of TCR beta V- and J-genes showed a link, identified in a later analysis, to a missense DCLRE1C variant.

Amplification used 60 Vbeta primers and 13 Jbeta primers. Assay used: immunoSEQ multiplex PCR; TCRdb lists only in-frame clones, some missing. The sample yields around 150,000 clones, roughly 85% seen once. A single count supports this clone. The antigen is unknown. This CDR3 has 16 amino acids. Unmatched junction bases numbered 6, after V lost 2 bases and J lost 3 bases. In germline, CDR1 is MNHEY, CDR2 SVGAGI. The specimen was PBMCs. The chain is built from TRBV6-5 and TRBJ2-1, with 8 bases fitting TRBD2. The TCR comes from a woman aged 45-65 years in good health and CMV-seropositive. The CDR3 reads CASSYKSLAGYNEQFF. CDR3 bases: TGTGCCAGCAGTTACAAGTCCCTAGCGGGCTACAATGAGCAGTTCTTC.